The source of this TCR beta chain is a study of cytomegalovirus exposure and HLA in healthy donors. The PCR made use of 60 Vbeta and 13 Jbeta primers. Profiled with immunoSEQ multiplex PCR; TCRdb holds only in-frame clones, not every one. The sample has 75,000 to 90,000 clones; 60% to 80% are singletons. On this clone: What it binds is unknown.

Study-wide results and limits: TCR beta sequences reportedly predicted most subjects' HLA-A and HLA-B alleles accurately. For TCR beta chains, V- and J-gene trimming was later linked to a missense DCLRE1C variant. Productive rates of about 90% or about 30% were seen for most TCR beta V segments in an earlier analysis.

Sequencing was done on a sample of PBMCs. The origin of this receptor is a man aged 50-59 years in good health and CMV-seronegative.

This CDR3 reads CASEFGGGQDEQFF. The CDR3 DNA sequence: TGCGCCAGCGAATTTGGGGGGGGGCAGGATGAGCAGTTCTTC. The chain has TRBV5-1 and TRBJ2-1; a weak D match, TRBD2 (7 bases). The V end was cut by 7 bases, the J end by 8 bases, with 19 bases between. Germline CDR1 is SGHRS and CDR2 is YFSETQ. CDR3 length: 14 residues.